This T cell receptor (beta chain) is from a study of a mutant IDH1 vaccine in newly diagnosed glioma. About the study: Treated patients had a mean age of 40.4 years and a sex split that was around 62% male and roughly 40% female.

Only in-frame clones appear in the TCRdb table, and some are missing; sequencing was by immunoSEQ multiplex PCR. The sample carries tens of thousands of clones, 91% recorded once. The time point denotes: week 11, during vaccination. One vaccine dose held 300 ug of mutant IDH1 20-mer peptide and came with topical imiquimod. Details on this clone: Antigen specificity is unknown.

Germline CDR1 is LGHNA and CDR2 is YNFKEQ. The V end was cut by 4 bases, the J end by 3 bases, with 15 bases between. There are 15 residues in the CDR3. This TCR derives from a man in his forties or fifties with glioma. This specimen consisted of PBMCs, obtained from a glioma patient whose treatment included an IDH1 peptide vaccine. The gene calls are TRBV4-2 and TRBJ1-1; D perhaps matches TRBD1 (6 bases). For the CDR3, the DNA is TGTGCCAGCAGCCCGAAACAGGGAGGGGACACTGAAGCTTTCTTT. Translating it yields CASSPKQGGDTEAFF.